The 8 T cell receptor beta chains below all came from one sample that was sequenced in a study of long-term antiretroviral therapy in people with HIV. The assay used was immunoSEQ (version v3.0), run at survey level. Sequencing used immunoSEQ multiplex PCR; TCRdb keeps in-frame clones, though not all of them. The sample includes 34,000 or so clones, roughly 87% of them seen just once. Specimen: unsorted PBMCs, collected 0.6 years after starting antiretroviral therapy. The receptor source for this set is a man aged 18 to 29 with HIV.

V and J are TRBV6-5 and TRBJ2-5; D is ambiguous. V lost 11 bases to trimming and J lost 4 bases, with 11 bases between them. CDR3 length: 11 amino acids. CDR1 and CDR2 from the germline V gene are MNHEY and SVGAGI. As DNA, the CDR3 is TGTGCCCTCGCAGTCGGAGAGACCCAGTACTTC. Residues: CALAVGETQYF.

This chain joins TRBV5-6 and TRBJ2-1, with D perhaps given as TRBD1 or TRBD2 (5 bases each). V was clipped by 1 base and J by 9 bases, with 17 bases between them. There are 15 residues in the CDR3. Germline-derived CDR1 and CDR2 are SGHDT and YYEEEE. The CDR3 region has the DNA TGTGCCAGCAGCTTGACTGGGGGATCTTTGGGTGAGCAGTTCTTC. Translation gives CASSLTGGSLGEQFF.

V is TRBV7-2 and J is TRBJ2-7, with TRBD2 matching over 16 bases. The CDR3 has 16 amino acids. Trimming cost V 3 bases and J 3 bases; bases outside gene matches: 2. Looked up from germline, CDR1 is SGHTA and CDR2 is FQGNSA. CDR3 sequence: CASSLGLAGGNYEQYF. The DNA of the CDR3 is TGTGCCAGCAGCTTGGGACTAGCGGGGGGGAACTACGAGCAGTACTTC. Using reference TRBV7-2 and TRBJ2-7 for the parts outside the CDR3, the full variable domain is GAGVSQSPSNKVTEKGKDVELRCDPISGHTALYWYRQSLGQGLEFLIYFQGNSAPDKSGLPSDRFSAERTGGSVSTLTIQRTQQEDSAVYLCASSLGLAGGNYEQYFGPGTRLTVT.

J is TRBJ2-5 and V is TRBV5-3; possibly TRBD2 for D (5 bases). TRBV5-3 counts as an open reading frame of uncertain function. This CDR3 has 20 amino acids. V shed 3 bases and J shed 2 bases, with 29 bases lying between them. The CDR3 here is CARSYSSRTRGLTFQETQYF. CDR3 DNA sequence: TGTGCCAGAAGCTACTCGAGTAGGACTCGCGGCTTAACATTTCAAGAGACCCAGTACTTC.

The chain is built from TRBV7-8 and TRBJ2-7, with D hard to call. Germline CDR1 and CDR2: SGHVS and FQNEAQ. V lost 4 bases and J lost 3, with 4 bases in between. The CDR3 runs 11 residues. The CDR3 bases are TGTGCCAGCAGCTGGGGCTACGAGCAGTACTTC. It is translated as CASSWGYEQYF.

The chain uses TRBV28 and TRBJ1-2; tentative D call: TRBD1 (5 bases). V lost 6 bases, J lost 5 bases, and 16 bases lay in between. The CDR3 consists of 14 residues. CDR1 is MDHEN and CDR2 is SYDVKM in the germline V gene. The CDR3 reads CASSMRGPLYGYTF. DNA for the CDR3: TGTGCCAGCAGCATGAGGGGCCCCCTATATGGCTACACCTTC.

The rearrangement joins TRBV29-1 to TRBJ1-1, with 9 positions matching TRBD1. CDR1 and CDR2 (germline): SQVTM, ANQGSEA. This CDR3 region has 14 residues. Trimming cost V 5 bases and J 1 base; bases outside gene matches: 5. The CDR3 region is CSVRTGATNTEAFF. In DNA form, the CDR3 reads TGCAGCGTTCGGACAGGGGCGACGAACACTGAAGCTTTCTTT.

With regard to this clone: The sample holds other DNA sequences that translate to the same CDR3. The rearrangement links TRBV6-6 to TRBJ2-3, with D perhaps matching TRBD2 (5 bases). The CDR3 sequence is 13 residues long. The V end was cut by 6 bases, the J end by 0 bases, with 7 bases between. Germline loops: CDR1 MNHNY, CDR2 SVGAGI (reference sequence). The chain's CDR3 is CASRRTSTDTQYF. CDR3 nucleotide sequence: TGTGCCAGCAGGAGGACTAGCACAGATACGCAGTATTTT.